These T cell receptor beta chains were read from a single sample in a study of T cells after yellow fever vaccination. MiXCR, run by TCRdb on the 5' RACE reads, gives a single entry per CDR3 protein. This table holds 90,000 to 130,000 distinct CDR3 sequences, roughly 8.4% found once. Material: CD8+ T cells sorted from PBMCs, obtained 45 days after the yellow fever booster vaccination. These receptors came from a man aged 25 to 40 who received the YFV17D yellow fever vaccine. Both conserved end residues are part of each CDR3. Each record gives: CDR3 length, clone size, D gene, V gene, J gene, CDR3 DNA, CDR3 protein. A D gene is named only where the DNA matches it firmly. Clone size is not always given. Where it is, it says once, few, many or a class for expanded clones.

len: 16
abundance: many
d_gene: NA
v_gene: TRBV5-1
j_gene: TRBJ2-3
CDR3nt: TGCGCCAGCAGCCGAATTCGGGCAGGGCTCACAGATACGCAGTATTTT
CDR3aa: CASSRIRAGLTDTQYF

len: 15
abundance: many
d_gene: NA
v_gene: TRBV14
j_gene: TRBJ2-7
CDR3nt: TGTGCCAGCAGCCCTGACGACAGACCCTTCTACGAGCAGTACTTC
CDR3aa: CASSPDDRPFYEQYF

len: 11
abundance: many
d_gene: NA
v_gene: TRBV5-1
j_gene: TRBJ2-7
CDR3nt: TGCGCCAGCAGCTGGGGGGATGAGCAGTACTTC
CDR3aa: CASSWGDEQYF

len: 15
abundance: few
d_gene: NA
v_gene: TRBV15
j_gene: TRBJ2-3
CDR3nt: TGTGCCACCAGCTTATACGGCGGGCGCACAGATACGCAGTATTTT
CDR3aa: CATSLYGGRTDTQYF

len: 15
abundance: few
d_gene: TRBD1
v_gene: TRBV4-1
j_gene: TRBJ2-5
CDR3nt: TGCGCCAGCAGCCCGAAAGGACAGGGGGCCGAGACCCAGTACTTC
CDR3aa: CASSPKGQGAETQYF

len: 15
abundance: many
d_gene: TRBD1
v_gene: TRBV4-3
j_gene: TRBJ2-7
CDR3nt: TGCGCCAGCAGCCACGGGACAGGGGGCGCCTACGAGCAGTACTTC
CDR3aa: CASSHGTGGAYEQYF

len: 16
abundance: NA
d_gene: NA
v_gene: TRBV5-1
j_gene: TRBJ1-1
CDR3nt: TGCGCCAGCAGCCCTAAACCGGACCCTTTGAACACTGAAGCTTTCTTT
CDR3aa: CASSPKPDPLNTEAFF

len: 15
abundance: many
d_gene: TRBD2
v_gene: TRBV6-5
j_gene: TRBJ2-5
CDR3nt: TGTGCCAGCAGTTACCCAGCGGGAGGACTGGAGACCCAGTACTTC
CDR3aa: CASSYPAGGLETQYF

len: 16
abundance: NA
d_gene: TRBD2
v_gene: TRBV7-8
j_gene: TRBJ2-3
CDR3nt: TGTGCCAGCAGCCCGATTCTAGCGGGAGGGCCTGATGCGCAGTATTTT
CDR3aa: CASSPILAGGPDAQYF

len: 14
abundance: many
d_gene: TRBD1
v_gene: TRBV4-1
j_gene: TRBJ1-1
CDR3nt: TGCGCCAGCAGCCAAGCGGGGACAGTTACTGAAGCTTTCTTT
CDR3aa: CASSQAGTVTEAFF

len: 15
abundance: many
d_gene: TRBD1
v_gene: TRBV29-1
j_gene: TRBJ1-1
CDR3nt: TGCAGCGTTGCCGGGGACAGCGAGATGAACACTGAAGCTTTCTTT
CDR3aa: CSVAGDSEMNTEAFF

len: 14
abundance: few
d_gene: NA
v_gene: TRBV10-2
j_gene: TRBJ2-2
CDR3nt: TGCGCCAGCAGTATCCAGGGTAGTACCGGGGAGCTGTTTTTT
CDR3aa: CASSIQGSTGELFF

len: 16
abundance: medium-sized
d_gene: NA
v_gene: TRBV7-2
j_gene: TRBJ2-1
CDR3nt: TGTGCCAGCAGCTTAGCGGCGGGATTTACCTACAATGAGCAGTTCTTC
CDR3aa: CASSLAAGFTYNEQFF

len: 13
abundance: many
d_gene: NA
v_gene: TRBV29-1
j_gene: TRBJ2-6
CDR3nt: TGCAGCTCGGCTTTCTCTGGGGCCAACGTCCTGACTTTC
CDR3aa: CSSAFSGANVLTF

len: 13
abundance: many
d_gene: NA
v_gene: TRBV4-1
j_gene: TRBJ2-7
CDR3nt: TGCGCCAGCAGCCATCCTTACTCCTACGAGCAGTACTTC
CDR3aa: CASSHPYSYEQYF

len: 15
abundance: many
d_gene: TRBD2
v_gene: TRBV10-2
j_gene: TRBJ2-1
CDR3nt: TGCGCCAGCAGTGCCCAAACTAGCGTCTACAATGAGCAGTTCTTC
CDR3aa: CASSAQTSVYNEQFF

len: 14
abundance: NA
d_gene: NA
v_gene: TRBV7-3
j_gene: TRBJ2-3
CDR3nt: TGTGCCAGCAGCTCCGCCGGGATCACAGATACGCAGTATTTT
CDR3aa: CASSSAGITDTQYF

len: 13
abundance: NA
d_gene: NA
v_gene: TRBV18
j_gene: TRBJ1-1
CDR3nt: TGTGCCAGCTCACCACCCGGGGCCACTGAAGCTTTCTTT
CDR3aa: CASSPPGATEAFF

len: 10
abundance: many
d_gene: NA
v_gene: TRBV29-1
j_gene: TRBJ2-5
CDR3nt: TGCACAGGGATAGGAGAGACCCAGTACTTC
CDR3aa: CTGIGETQYF

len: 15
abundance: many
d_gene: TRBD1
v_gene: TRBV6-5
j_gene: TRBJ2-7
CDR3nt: TGTGCCAGCAGTTACCCTGGACAGGACGCGTACGAGCAGTACTTC
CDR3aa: CASSYPGQDAYEQYF

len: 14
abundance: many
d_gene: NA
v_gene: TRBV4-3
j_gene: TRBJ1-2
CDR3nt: TGCGCCAGCAGCCCTCAACCTGGGAGTAGTGGCTACACCTTC
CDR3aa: CASSPQPGSSGYTF

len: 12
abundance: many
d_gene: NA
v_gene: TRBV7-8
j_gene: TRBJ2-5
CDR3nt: TGTGCCAGCACGGTGGGGACGGAGACCCAGTACTTC
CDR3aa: CASTVGTETQYF

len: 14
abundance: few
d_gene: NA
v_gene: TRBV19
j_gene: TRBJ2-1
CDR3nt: TGTGCCAGTAGTGACCCTCCGGGTAGGAATGAGCAGTTCTTC
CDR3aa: CASSDPPGRNEQFF

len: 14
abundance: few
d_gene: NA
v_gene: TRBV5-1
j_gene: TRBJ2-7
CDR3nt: TGCGCCAGCAGCGCAACCGGGCCCGTCGACGAGCAGTACTTC
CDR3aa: CASSATGPVDEQYF

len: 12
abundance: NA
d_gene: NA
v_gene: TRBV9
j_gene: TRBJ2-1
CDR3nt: TGTGCCAGCAGCGTGGAATACAATGAGCAGTTCTTC
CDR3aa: CASSVEYNEQFF

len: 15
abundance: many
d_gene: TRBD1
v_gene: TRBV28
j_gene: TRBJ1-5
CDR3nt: TGTGCCAGCAGTTACGTAGGACAGGGCCATCAGCCCCAGCATTTT
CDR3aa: CASSYVGQGHQPQHF